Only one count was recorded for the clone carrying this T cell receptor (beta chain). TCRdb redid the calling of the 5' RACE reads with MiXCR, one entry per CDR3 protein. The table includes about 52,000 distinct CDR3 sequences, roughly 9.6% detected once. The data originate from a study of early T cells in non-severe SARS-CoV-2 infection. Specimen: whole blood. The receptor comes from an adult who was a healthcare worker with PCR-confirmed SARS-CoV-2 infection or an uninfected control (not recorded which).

The CDR3 DNA is TGTGCCAGCAGTACGGGACAGGGGGCTCTTACTAGCACAGATACGCAGTATTTT. Residues: CASSTGQGALTSTDTQYF. This chain joins TRBV6-5 and TRBJ2-3; 12 positions match TRBD1. There are 18 residues in the CDR3. The germline V gene encodes CDR1 MNHEY and CDR2 SVGAGI. The V gene end was trimmed by 5 bases and the J gene end by 0 bases; junction bases not matched to a gene: 9.